Below, one T cell receptor (beta chain) is given with its context. The germline CDR1 and CDR2 sequences are SNHLY and FYNNEI. The V gene lost 3 bases and the J gene lost 6 bases, with 9 bases spanning the gap. This CDR3 spans 12 amino acids. Clones were read by immunoSEQ multiplex PCR, and TCRdb kept only the in-frame ones, dropping some. The data contain approximately 270,000 clones, about 80% of them singletons. This record comes from a study of blood T cell repertoires in COVID-19. The specimen was peripheral blood. The chain combines TRBV2 with TRBJ2-7, with a possible D match to TRBD2 (5 bases). The clonotype comes from a person aged 65 to 85 with COVID-19, enrolled during active disease. For the CDR3, the DNA is TGTGCCAGCAGTGAGATCCGGGGCGAGCAGTACTTC. Protein sequence: CASSEIRGEQYF.